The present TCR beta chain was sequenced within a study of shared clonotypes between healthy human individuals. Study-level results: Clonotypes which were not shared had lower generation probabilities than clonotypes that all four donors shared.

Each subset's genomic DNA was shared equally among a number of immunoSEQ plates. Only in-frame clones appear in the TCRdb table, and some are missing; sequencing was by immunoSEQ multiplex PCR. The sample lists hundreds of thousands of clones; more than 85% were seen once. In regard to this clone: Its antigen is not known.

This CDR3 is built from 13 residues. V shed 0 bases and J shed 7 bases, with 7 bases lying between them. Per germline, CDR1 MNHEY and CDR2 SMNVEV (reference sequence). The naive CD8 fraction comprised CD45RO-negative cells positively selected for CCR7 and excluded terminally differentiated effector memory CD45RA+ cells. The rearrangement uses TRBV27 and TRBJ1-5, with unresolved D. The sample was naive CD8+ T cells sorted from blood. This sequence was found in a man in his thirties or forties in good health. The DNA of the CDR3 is TGTGCCAGCAGTTTATCGGGGTACCAGCCCCAGCATTTT. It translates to CASSLSGYQPQHF.